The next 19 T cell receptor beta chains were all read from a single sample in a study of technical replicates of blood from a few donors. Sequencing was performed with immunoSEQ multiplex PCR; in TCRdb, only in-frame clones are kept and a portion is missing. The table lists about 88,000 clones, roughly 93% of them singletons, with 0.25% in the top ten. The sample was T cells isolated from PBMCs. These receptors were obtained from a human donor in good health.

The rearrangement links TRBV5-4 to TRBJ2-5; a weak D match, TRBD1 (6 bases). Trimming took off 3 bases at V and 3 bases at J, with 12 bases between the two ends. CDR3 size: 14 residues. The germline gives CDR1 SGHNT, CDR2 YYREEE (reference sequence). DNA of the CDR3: TGTGCCAGCAGCTCTGAGGACAGAGAAGAGACCCAGTACTTC. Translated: CASSSEDREETQYF.

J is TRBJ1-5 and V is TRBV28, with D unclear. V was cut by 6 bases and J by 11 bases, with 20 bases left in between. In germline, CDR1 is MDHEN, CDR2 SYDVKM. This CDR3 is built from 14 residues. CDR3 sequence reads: CASRPGLKGLAQHF. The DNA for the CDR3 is TGTGCCAGCAGGCCAGGACTCAAAGGTTTGGCCCAGCATTTT.

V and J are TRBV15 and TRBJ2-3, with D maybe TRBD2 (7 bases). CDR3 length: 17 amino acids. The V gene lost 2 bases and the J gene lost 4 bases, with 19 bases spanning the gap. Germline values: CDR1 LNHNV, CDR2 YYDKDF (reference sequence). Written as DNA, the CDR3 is TGTGCCACCAGCAGATCCCTTCGCGGGGGCCCACCAGATACGCAGTATTTT. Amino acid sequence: CATSRSLRGGPPDTQYF.

In DNA form, the CDR3 reads TGTGCCAGCTCACCACCCGCGACTGGCTACAATGAGCAGTTCTTC. This gives the protein CASSPPATGYNEQFF. This sequence joins TRBV18 and TRBJ2-1; D is unresolved. Germline V gene data show CDR1 as KGHSH and CDR2 as LQKENI. Trimming stripped 0 bases from V and 3 bases from J, with 9 bases between. The CDR3 spans 15 residues.

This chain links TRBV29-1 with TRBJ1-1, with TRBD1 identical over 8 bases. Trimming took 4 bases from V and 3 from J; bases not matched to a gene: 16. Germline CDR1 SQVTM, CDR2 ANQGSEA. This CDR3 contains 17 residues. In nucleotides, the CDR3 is TGCAGCGTTGGTGGGTCAGGGGGCGAGCTCTCGGACACTGAAGCTTTCTTT. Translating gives CSVGGSGGELSDTEAFF.

Here the CDR3 reads CASTTLSNGEQYF. In DNA, the CDR3 is TGTGCCAGCACTACTCTGTCCAATGGCGAGCAGTACTTC. The chain recombines TRBV28 with TRBJ2-7, with no clear D. Germline V lookup: CDR1 MDHEN, CDR2 SYDVKM. The CDR3 has 13 amino acids. V was pared by 7 bases and J by 6 bases, with 16 bases between.

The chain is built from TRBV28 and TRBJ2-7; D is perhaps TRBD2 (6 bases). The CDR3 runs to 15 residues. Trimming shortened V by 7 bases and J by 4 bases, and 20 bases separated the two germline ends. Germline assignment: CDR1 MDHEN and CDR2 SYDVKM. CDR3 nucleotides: TGTGCCAGCACAAAGGGACTCCCCGTTATATACGAGCAGTACTTC. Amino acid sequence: CASTKGLPVIYEQYF.

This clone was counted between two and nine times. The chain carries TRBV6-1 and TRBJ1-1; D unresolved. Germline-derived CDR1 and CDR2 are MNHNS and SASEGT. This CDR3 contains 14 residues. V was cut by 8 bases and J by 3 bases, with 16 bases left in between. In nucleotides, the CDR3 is TGTGCCAGCGGAGTTACGTCAGCCTACACTGAAGCTTTCTTT. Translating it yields CASGVTSAYTEAFF.

In DNA, the CDR3 is TGTGCCAGCAGTTTAGGGACAGGGGGCACTTTTTTAGCTTTCTTT. Translating gives CASSLGTGGTFLAFF. The chain recombines TRBV28 with TRBJ1-1; TRBD1 matches at 12 bases. The CDR3 covers 15 residues. In germline, CDR1 is MDHEN, CDR2 SYDVKM. V shed 2 bases and J 10 bases; nucleotides not matched to a gene: 8.

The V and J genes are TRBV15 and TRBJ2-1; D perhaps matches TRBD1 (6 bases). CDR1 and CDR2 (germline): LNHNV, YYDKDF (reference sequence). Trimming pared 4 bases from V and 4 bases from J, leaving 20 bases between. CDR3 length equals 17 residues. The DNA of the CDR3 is TGTGCCACCAGCACAAACAGGGAGTTTAAAATTTACAATGAGCAGTTCTTC. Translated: CATSTNREFKIYNEQFF.

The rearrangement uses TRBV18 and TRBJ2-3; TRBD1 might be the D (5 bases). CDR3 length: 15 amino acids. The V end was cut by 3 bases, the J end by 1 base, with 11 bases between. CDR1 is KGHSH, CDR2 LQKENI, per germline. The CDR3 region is CASSPFETGTDTQYF. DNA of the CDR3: TGTGCCAGCTCACCGTTCGAGACAGGCACAGATACGCAGTATTTT.

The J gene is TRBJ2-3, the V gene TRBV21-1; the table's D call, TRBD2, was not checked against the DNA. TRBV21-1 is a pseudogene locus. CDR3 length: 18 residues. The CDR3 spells CASSYFEGGPNRTDTQYF. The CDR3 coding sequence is TGTGCCAGCAGCTATTTCGAGGGGGGGCCCAACCGAACAGATACGCAGTATTTT.

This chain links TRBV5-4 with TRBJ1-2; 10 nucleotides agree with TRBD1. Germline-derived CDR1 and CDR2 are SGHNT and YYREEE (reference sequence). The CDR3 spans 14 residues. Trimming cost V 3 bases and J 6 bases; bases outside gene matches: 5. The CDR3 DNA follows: TGTGCCAGCAGCTCCAGACAGGGGGCGCATGGCTACACCTTC. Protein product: CASSSRQGAHGYTF.

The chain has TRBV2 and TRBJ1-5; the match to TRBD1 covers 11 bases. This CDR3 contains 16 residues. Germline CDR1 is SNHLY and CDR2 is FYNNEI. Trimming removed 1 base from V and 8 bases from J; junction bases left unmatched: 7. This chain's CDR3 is CASSEGGGQGDEPQHF. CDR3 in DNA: TGTGCCAGCAGTGAAGGAGGGGGACAGGGGGATGAGCCCCAGCATTTT.

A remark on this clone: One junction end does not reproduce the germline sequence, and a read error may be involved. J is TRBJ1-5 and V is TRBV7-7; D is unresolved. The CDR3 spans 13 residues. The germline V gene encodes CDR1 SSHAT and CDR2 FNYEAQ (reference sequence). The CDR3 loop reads CASSLATDQPQHF. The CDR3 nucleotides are TGTGCTAGCAGCTTAGCCACAGATCAGCCCCAGCATTTT.

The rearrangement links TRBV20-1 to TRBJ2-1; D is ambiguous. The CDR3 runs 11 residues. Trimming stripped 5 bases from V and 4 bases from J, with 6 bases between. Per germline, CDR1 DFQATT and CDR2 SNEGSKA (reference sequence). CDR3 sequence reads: CSALSYNEQFF. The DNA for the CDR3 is TGCAGTGCTCTGAGTTACAATGAGCAGTTCTTC.

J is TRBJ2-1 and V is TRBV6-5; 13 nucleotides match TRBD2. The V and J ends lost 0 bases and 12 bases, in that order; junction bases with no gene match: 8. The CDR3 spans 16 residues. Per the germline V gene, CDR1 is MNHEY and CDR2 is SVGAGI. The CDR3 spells CASSYSWTSGSIGQFF. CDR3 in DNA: TGTGCCAGCAGTTACTCGTGGACTAGCGGGAGTATCGGGCAGTTCTTC.

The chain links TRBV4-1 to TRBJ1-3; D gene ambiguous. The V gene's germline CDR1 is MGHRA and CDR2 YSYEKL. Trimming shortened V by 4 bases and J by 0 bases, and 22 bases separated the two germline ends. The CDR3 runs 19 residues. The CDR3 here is CASSREILLRVSSGNTIYF. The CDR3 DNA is TGCGCCAGCAGCCGAGAGATACTTTTGCGAGTAAGCTCTGGAAACACCATATATTTT.

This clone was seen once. This CDR3 is CASSLGLRTDTQYF. In nucleotides, the CDR3 is TGCGCCAGCTCCCTAGGACTTCGCACAGATACGCAGTATTTT. V is TRBV5-1 and J is TRBJ2-3, with a tentative D call TRBD2 (5 bases). The V gene lost 7 bases and the J gene lost 1 base, with 13 bases spanning the gap. Per the germline V gene, CDR1 is SGHRS and CDR2 is YFSETQ. The CDR3 contains 14 residues. Full variable domain (remainder filled in from reference TRBV5-1 and TRBJ2-3): KAGVTQTPRYLIKTRGQQVTLSCSPISGHRSVSWYQQTPGQGLQFLFEYFSETQRNKGNFPGRFSGRQFSNSRSEMNVSTLELGDSALYLCASSLGLRTDTQYFGPGTRLTVL.